Listed here are 24 T cell receptor beta chains from one sample, sequenced in a study of blood T cell repertoires in COVID-19. Sequencing used immunoSEQ multiplex PCR; TCRdb keeps in-frame clones, though not all of them. The sample consists of 450,000 or so clones, 75% to 90% of them appearing once. Sequencing was performed on peripheral blood. The receptors originated from a man younger than 35 with COVID-19, enrolled during active disease.

The genes are TRBV5-1 and TRBJ2-5, with TRBD1 as a possible D gene (6 bases). Trimming removed 0 bases from V and 2 bases from J, with 20 bases in between. Germline loops: CDR1 SGHRS, CDR2 YFSETQ. CDR3 length equals 18 residues. CDR3 in DNA: TGCGCCAGCAGCTTGGCTGGGGGCTCGACAGGAGCACAAGAGACCCAGTACTTC. Protein sequence: CASSLAGGSTGAQETQYF.

The CDR3 reads CATKTGLAGVETGELFF. CDR3 in DNA: TGTGCCACGAAGACCGGACTAGCGGGAGTAGAGACCGGGGAGCTGTTTTTT. This chain links TRBV5-8 with TRBJ2-2, with TRBD2 matching 13 bases. Germline V gene data show CDR1 as SGHTS and CDR2 as YDEGEE. The V gene end was trimmed by 9 bases and the J gene end by 5 bases; junction bases not matched to a gene: 13. The CDR3 covers 17 residues.

V and J are TRBV19 and TRBJ1-5; 8 bases are shared with TRBD1. This CDR3 spans 16 amino acids. Germline-derived CDR1 and CDR2 are LNHDA and SQIVND (reference sequence). After removal of 7 bases from V and 7 bases from J, the junction contained 15 bases not matched to a gene. CDR3 nucleotide sequence: TGTGCCAGTACCCGAACAGAGACAGGGGCGAGGCAGCCCCAGCATTTT. Its translation is CASTRTETGARQPQHF.

This clone was recorded a few times. The chain couples TRBV10-3 to TRBJ2-1, with D perhaps TRBD2 (6 bases). The CDR3 covers 15 residues. Germline CDR1 reads ENHRY; CDR2 reads SYGVKD. V was shortened by 4 bases and J by 3 bases, with 13 bases between the two germline ends. The CDR3 is CAISAIAGSYNEQFF. In DNA, the CDR3 is TGTGCCATCAGTGCGATCGCGGGGAGCTACAATGAGCAGTTCTTC.

The genes are TRBV12-3 or TRBV12-4 and TRBJ2-1, with 7 nucleotides matching TRBD2. The CDR3 is made up of 13 amino acids. J gave up 6 bases and V 10 bases, and 9 bases lay outside the gene matches. The CDR3 nucleotides read TGTGCCACGGGGTTAGGGACTACCAATGAGCAGTTCTTC. It is translated as CATGLGTTNEQFF.

The gene calls are TRBV9 and TRBJ2-1; TRBD2 might be the D (5 bases). The CDR3 runs 15 residues. Germline V lookup: CDR1 SGDLS, CDR2 YYNGEE. Trimming removed 1 base from V and 4 bases from J, with 12 bases in between. Written as DNA, the CDR3 is TGTGCCAGCAGCGTACTATCCGGACTGTACAATGAGCAGTTCTTC. Protein: CASSVLSGLYNEQFF.

V is TRBV27 and J is TRBJ1-2; D uncertain. CDR1 and CDR2 from the germline V gene are MNHEY and SMNVEV (reference sequence). CDR3 length: 17 residues. V dropped 3 bases and J dropped 3 bases, with 20 bases sitting between them. The CDR3 DNA is TGTGCCAGCAGTTTCCCTGTGCAGGCCAACCGATACTATGGCTACACCTTC. It specifies CASSFPVQANRYYGYTF.

The chain recombines TRBV3-1 (or the pseudogene TRBV3-2) with TRBJ2-5; D remains ambiguous. Per the germline V gene, CDR1 is LGHDT and CDR2 is YNNKEL (reference sequence). Trimming shortened V by 2 bases and J by 5 bases, and 3 bases separated the two germline ends. The CDR3 runs 11 residues. The CDR3 region is CASSQRETQYF. The CDR3 DNA is TGTGCCAGCAGCCAACGGGAGACCCAGTACTTC.

This sequence joins TRBV4-2 and TRBJ2-7; TRBD2 matches at 7 bases. The CDR3 has 16 amino acids. Germline CDR1 and CDR2: LGHNA and YNFKEQ. The trim removed 0 bases at V and 5 bases at J, leaving 10 bases unmatched. The CDR3 DNA follows: TGTGCCAGCAGCCAAGAGCCGGGACTACTCCCTAACGAGCAGTACTTC. Its protein is CASSQEPGLLPNEQYF.

The V and J genes are TRBV27 and TRBJ1-1; 9 bases map to TRBD1. Unmatched junction bases numbered 9, after V lost 2 bases and J lost 2 bases. The CDR3 has 17 amino acids. From germline, CDR1 is MNHEY and CDR2 SMNVEV (reference sequence). As DNA, the CDR3 is TGTGCCAGCAGTTTAAGGGGAGGACAGGGGCCAAACACTGAAGCTTTCTTT. It specifies CASSLRGGQGPNTEAFF.

The chain joins TRBV10-2 to TRBJ2-7; maybe TRBD1 (5 bases). This CDR3 contains 13 residues. Trimming left V 6 bases short and J 0 bases short, with 9 bases between. CDR1 is WSHSY, CDR2 SAAADI, per germline. The CDR3 DNA reads TGCGCCAGCAGAGGGGCCCTCTCCTACGAGCAGTACTTC. Protein product: CASRGALSYEQYF.

V is TRBV23-1 and J is TRBJ1-1; maybe TRBD1 (5 bases). TRBV23-1 is an open reading frame whose function is uncertain. The CDR3 is 15 residues long. V was pared by 3 bases and J by 0 bases, with 11 bases between. For the CDR3, the DNA is TGCGCCAGCAGTCAGACAGCCAAAATGAACACTGAAGCTTTCTTT. Translation: CASSQTAKMNTEAFF.

The chain couples TRBV6-5 to TRBJ2-7; maybe TRBD1 (5 bases). V was pared by 2 bases and J by 7 bases, with 12 bases between. The V gene's germline CDR1 is MNHEY and CDR2 SVGAGI. The CDR3 is made up of 13 amino acids. CDR3: CASSYAGLGEQYF. The CDR3 DNA reads as TGTGCCAGCAGTTACGCAGGGCTGGGGGAGCAGTACTTC.

The rearrangement links TRBV27 to TRBJ2-7; 9 bases are a match to TRBD2. J lost 7 bases, V lost 8 bases, and 15 bases had no gene match. This CDR3 is built from 15 residues. In germline, CDR1 is MNHEY, CDR2 SMNVEV (reference sequence). The CDR3 spells CASAGRGGAPREQYF. For the CDR3, the DNA is TGTGCCAGCGCGGGGCGGGGGGGGGCCCCGAGAGAGCAGTACTTC.

This clone occurred a few times. This rearrangement joins TRBV2 to TRBJ2-7; tentatively, D is TRBD1 (6 bases). The germline V gene has CDR1 SNHLY and CDR2 FYNNEI. The CDR3 has 12 amino acids. The ends were cut back, 5 bases at V and 3 bases at J, with 8 bases in the middle. Here the CDR3 DNA reads TGTGCCAGCAGTTGGGACATCTACGAGCAGTACTTC. Its protein product is CASSWDIYEQYF.

The chain links TRBV5-4 to TRBJ2-1; D is unclear. Germline CDR1 and CDR2: SGHNT and YYREEE (reference sequence). Trimming cost V 0 bases and J 4 bases, with 8 bases left between them. There are 14 residues in the CDR3. Here the CDR3 DNA reads TGTGCCAGCAGCTTGGCGTCTTTGTACAATGAGCAGTTCTTC. It yields the protein CASSLASLYNEQFF.

The chain is built from TRBV5-4 and TRBJ1-6; D gene unclear. The CDR3 covers 16 residues. Trimming shortened V by 0 bases and J by 0 bases, and 7 bases separated the two germline ends. The V gene's germline CDR1 is SGHNT and CDR2 YYREEE (reference sequence). The CDR3 protein is CASSLGPSSYNSPLHF. In DNA, the CDR3 is TGTGCCAGCAGCTTGGGCCCGAGCTCCTATAATTCACCCCTCCACTTT.

This clone was counted a few times. The V and J genes are TRBV5-6 and TRBJ1-1, with D possibly TRBD1 on 6 matching bases. The germline CDR1 and CDR2 sequences are SGHDT and YYEEEE. The CDR3 is 13 residues long. V was shortened by 4 bases and J by 4 bases, with 11 bases between the two germline ends. The CDR3 bases are TGTGCCAGCAGCACAGGGACGGGCACTGAAGCTTTCTTT. Its protein is CASSTGTGTEAFF. The entire variable domain, with the rest obtained from reference TRBV5-6 and TRBJ1-1, is as follows: DAGVTQSPTHLIKTRGQQVTLRCSPKSGHDTVSWYQQALGQGPQFIFQYYEEEERQRGNFPDRFSGHQFPNYSSELNVNALLLGDSALYLCASSTGTGTEAFFGQGTRLTVV.

The rearrangement links TRBV29-1 to TRBJ2-7; 10 nucleotides line up with TRBD2. Per germline, CDR1 SQVTM and CDR2 ANQGSEA. The CDR3 is made up of 13 amino acids. V shed 6 bases and J 4 bases; nucleotides not matched to a gene: 6. This CDR3 reads CSVRRLAGYEQYF. The CDR3 region has the DNA TGCAGCGTCCGCAGACTAGCGGGTTACGAGCAGTACTTC.

The chain couples TRBV4-1 to TRBJ2-7, with 9 bases fitting TRBD2. This CDR3 is 17 amino acids long. V was clipped by 0 bases and J by 8 bases; unmatched bases: 14. Germline CDR1 MGHRA, CDR2 YSYEKL. Here the CDR3 DNA reads TGCGCCAGCAGCCAAGAGCCCCTAGCGGGGCCTCTCGCGAAGCAGTACTTC. It codes for CASSQEPLAGPLAKQYF.

This clone has just a few counts. The chain is built from TRBV27 and TRBJ1-4, with 8 bases matching TRBD1. Losses at the gene ends were 7 bases for V and 6 bases for J; bases not matched to a gene: 19. This CDR3 region has 18 residues. Germline CDR1 and CDR2: MNHEY and SMNVEV (reference sequence). CDR3 region: CASKIRGRGISRHEKLFF. CDR3 in DNA: TGTGCCAGCAAAATCAGGGGGCGCGGGATAAGTAGGCATGAAAAACTGTTTTTT.

The rearrangement links TRBV2 to TRBJ1-4; 7 nucleotides align to TRBD1. The ends lost 6 bases at V and 7 bases at J; junction bases unmatched: 11. The CDR3 is made up of 15 amino acids. CDR1 and CDR2 (germline): SNHLY, FYNNEI. The CDR3 DNA reads as TGTGCCAGCAGCCTCACAGGGGCCGAGGTTGAAAAACTGTTTTTT. Protein: CASSLTGAEVEKLFF.

This clone was found once. The chain joins TRBV2 to TRBJ2-3, with D possibly TRBD1 on 5 matching bases. Germline CDR1 is SNHLY and CDR2 is FYNNEI. This CDR3 has 14 amino acids. Trimming stripped 4 bases from V and 2 bases from J, with 10 bases between. CDR3 nucleotide sequence: TGTGCCAGCAGTGCAGGGTGGAACACAGATACGCAGTATTTT. The encoded protein is CASSAGWNTDTQYF.

V gene TRBV28 combines with J gene TRBJ1-2; 9 bases fit TRBD1. The CDR3 spans 14 residues. Trimming took 3 bases from V and 8 from J; bases not matched to a gene: 7. Germline CDR1 MDHEN, CDR2 SYDVKM. Here the CDR3 DNA reads TGTGCCAGCAGTTTCGGGGACAGGGAGTACGGCTACACCTTC. The encoded protein is CASSFGDREYGYTF.